A single sample gave rise to the 5 T cell receptor beta chains below, sequenced in a study of cytomegalovirus exposure and HLA in healthy donors. The PCR had 60 Vbeta and 13 Jbeta primers. Method: immunoSEQ multiplex PCR; TCRdb's copy keeps in-frame clones and lacks some. The data contain some 140,000 clones, around 73% of them seen just once; the ten biggest clones take up over 1%. Sequenced: PBMCs. These receptors were taken from a woman between 40 and 55 years old in good health and CMV-seronegative.

CDR3 amino acids: CASLPRYRVGGNTIYF. CDR3 bases: TGTGCCAGCCTCCCCCGGTACAGGGTCGGTGGAAACACCATATATTTT. The chain couples TRBV19 to TRBJ1-3, with D possibly TRBD1 on 6 matching bases. The CDR3 runs to 16 residues. Germline CDR1 is LNHDA and CDR2 is SQIVND (reference sequence). V gave up 9 bases and J gave up 3 bases, with 21 bases separating them.

The CDR3 bases are TGCGCCAGCAGCCAAGAACAGGGCTCCTACAATGAGCAGTTCTTC. Its translation: CASSQEQGSYNEQFF. The chain employs TRBV4-3 and TRBJ2-1, with D perhaps matching TRBD1 (6 bases). V gave up 0 bases and J gave up 0 bases, with 6 bases separating them. From germline, CDR1 is LGHNA and CDR2 YSLEER. There are 15 residues in the CDR3.

The rearrangement joins TRBV7-9 to TRBJ2-1; D is uncertain. The length of the CDR3 is 14 residues. Germline CDR1 SEHNR, CDR2 FQNEAQ (reference sequence). The V and J ends lost 5 bases and 1 base respectively, with 9 bases between them. CDR3 residues: CASSTPSSYNEQFF. The CDR3 region has the DNA TGTGCCAGCAGCACACCCTCTTCCTACAATGAGCAGTTCTTC.

This sequence joins TRBV7-2 and TRBJ2-3, with D possibly TRBD1 on 6 matching bases. CDR1 and CDR2 (germline): SGHTA, FQGNSA. V was cut by 3 bases and J by 0 bases, with 22 bases left in between. The CDR3 consists of 19 residues. The CDR3 nucleotides read TGTGCCAGCAGCTTTGGCTCCTGGACAGCACCTTCTAGCACAGATACGCAGTATTTT. Protein product: CASSFGSWTAPSSTDTQYF.

The chain uses TRBV5-6 and TRBJ2-6; 9 positions match TRBD2. The CDR3 has 19 residues. From germline, CDR1 is SGHDT and CDR2 YYEEEE. Trimming removed 4 bases from V and 1 base from J; junction bases left unmatched: 12. CDR3 sequence: CASSGKGLARLSGANVLTF. The CDR3 nucleotides are TGTGCCAGCAGCGGAAAGGGACTAGCCAGACTATCTGGGGCCAACGTCCTGACTTTC.